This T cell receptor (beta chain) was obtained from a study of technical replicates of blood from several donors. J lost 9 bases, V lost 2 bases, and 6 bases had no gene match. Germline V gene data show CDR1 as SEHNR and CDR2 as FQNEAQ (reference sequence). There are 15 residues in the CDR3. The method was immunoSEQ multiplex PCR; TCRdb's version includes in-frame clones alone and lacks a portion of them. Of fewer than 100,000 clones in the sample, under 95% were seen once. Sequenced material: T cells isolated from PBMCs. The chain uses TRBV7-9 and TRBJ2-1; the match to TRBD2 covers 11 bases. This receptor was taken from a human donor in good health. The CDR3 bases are TGTGCCAGCAGCTTAATGGGGCTAGCGGGAGGTGAGCAGTTCTTC. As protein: CASSLMGLAGGEQFF.